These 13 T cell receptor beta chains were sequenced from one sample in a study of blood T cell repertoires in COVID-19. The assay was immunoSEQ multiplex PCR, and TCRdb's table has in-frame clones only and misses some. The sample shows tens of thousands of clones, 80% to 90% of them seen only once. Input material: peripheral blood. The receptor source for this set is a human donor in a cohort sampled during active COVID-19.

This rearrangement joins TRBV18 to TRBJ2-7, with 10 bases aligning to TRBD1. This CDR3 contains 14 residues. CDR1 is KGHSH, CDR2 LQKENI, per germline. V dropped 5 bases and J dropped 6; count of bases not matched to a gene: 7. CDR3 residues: CASSTGQGESEQYF. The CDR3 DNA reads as TGTGCCAGCTCAACTGGACAGGGGGAAAGCGAGCAGTACTTC.

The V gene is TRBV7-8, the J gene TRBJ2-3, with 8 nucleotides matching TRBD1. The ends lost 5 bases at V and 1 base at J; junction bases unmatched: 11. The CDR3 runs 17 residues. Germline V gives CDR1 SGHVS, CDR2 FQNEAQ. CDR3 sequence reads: CASSADLTGEGTDTQYF. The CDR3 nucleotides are TGTGCCAGCAGCGCGGACCTGACAGGGGAAGGCACAGATACGCAGTATTTT.

CDR3 DNA: TGTGCCAGCAGCGTGGACCAGGCAGATACGCAGTATTTT. It yields the protein CASSVDQADTQYF. This sequence joins TRBV5-4 and TRBJ2-3, with D unclear. The length of the CDR3 is 13 residues. Germline V CDR1 and CDR2: SGHNT, YYREEE (reference sequence). V was trimmed by 4 bases and J by 4 bases, leaving 10 bases between them.

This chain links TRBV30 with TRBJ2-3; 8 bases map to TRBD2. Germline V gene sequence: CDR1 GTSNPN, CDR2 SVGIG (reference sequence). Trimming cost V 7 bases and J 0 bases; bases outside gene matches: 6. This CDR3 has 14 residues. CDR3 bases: TGTGCCTCGGGGCGGGGGGCGAGCACAGATACGCAGTATTTT. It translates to CASGRGASTDTQYF. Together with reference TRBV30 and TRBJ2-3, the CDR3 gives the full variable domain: SQTIHQWPATLVQPVGSPLSLECTVEGTSNPNLYWYRQAAGRGLQLLFYSVGIGQISSEVPQNLSASRPQDRQFILSSKKLLLSDSGFYLCASGRGASTDTQYFGPGTRLTVL.

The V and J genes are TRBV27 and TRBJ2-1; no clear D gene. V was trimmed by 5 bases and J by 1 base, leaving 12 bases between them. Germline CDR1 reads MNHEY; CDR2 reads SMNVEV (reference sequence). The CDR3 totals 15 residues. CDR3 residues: CASSPSYSSYNEQFF. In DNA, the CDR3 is TGTGCCAGCAGTCCATCATATAGTTCCTACAATGAGCAGTTCTTC.

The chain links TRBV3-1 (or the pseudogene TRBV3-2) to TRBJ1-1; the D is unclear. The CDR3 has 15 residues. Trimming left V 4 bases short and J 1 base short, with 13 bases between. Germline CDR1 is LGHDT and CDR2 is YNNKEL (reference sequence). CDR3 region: CASSPGGLRNTEAFF. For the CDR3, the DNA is TGTGCCAGCAGCCCCGGAGGGTTAAGGAACACTGAAGCTTTCTTT.

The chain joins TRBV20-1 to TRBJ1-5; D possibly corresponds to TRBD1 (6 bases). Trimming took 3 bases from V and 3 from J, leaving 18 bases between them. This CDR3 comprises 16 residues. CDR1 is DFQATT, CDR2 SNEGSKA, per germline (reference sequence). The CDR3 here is CSASAGAIRNNQPQHF. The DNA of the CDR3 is TGCAGTGCTAGTGCAGGGGCCATTAGAAACAATCAGCCCCAGCATTTT.

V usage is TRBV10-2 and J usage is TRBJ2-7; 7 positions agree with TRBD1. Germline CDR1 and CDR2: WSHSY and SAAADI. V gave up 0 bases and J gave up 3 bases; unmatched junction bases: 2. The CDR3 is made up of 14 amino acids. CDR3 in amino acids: CASSESGGRYEQYF. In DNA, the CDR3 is TGCGCCAGCAGTGAGTCAGGGGGCCGCTACGAGCAGTACTTC.

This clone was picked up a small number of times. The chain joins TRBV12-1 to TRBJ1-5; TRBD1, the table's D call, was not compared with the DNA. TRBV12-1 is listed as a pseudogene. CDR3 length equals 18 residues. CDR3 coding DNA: TGTGCCAGCAGCGTAATGACAGGGGGGTTTCTTTACAATCAGCCCCAGCATTTT. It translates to CASSVMTGGFLYNQPQHF.

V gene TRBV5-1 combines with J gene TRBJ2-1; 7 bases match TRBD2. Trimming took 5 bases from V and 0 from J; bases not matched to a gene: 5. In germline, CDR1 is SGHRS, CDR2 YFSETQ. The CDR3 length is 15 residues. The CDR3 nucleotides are TGCGCCAGCAGTACTAGCGTGAGCTCCTACAATGAGCAGTTCTTC. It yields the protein CASSTSVSSYNEQFF.

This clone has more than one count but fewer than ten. The CDR3 spells CASSQDMLAGGETQYF. The DNA for the CDR3 is TGTGCCAGCAGCCAAGATATGCTAGCGGGGGGAGAGACCCAGTACTTC. This chain uses TRBV3-1 (or the pseudogene TRBV3-2) with TRBJ2-5; 11 bases fit TRBD2. The germline gives CDR1 LGHDT, CDR2 YNNKEL (reference sequence). This CDR3 comprises 16 residues. V was clipped by 0 bases and J by 4 bases; unmatched bases: 4.

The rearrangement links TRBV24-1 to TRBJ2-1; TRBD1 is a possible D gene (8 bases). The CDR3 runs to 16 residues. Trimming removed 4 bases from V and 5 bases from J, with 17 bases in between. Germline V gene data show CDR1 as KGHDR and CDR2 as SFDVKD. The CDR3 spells CATSDFGQGGNNEQFF. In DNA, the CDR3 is TGTGCCACCAGTGACTTTGGACAGGGAGGGAACAATGAGCAGTTCTTC.

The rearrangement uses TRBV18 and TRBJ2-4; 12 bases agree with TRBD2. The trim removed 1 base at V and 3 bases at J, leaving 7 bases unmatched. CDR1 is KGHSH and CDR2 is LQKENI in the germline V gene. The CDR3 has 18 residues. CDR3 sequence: CASSPRGTSGLVKNIQYF. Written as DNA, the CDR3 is TGTGCCAGCTCACCACGGGGGACTAGCGGGTTGGTCAAAAACATTCAGTACTTC.